The following is a T cell receptor (beta chain) sequence with its context. This sample was included in a study of control samples from healthy donors and cancer patients. V was clipped by 5 bases and J by 1 base; unmatched bases: 13. Germline CDR1 and CDR2: LNHDA and SQIVND (reference sequence). The CDR3 contains 17 residues. Some clones are missing from TCRdb's copy, which holds only in-frame ones; the method was immunoSEQ multiplex PCR. The sample consists of 100,000 to 150,000 clones, less than 95% of them appearing once. Sequencing was carried out using blood. This chain links TRBV19 with TRBJ1-2, with 7 bases matching TRBD1. This clonotype was obtained from a man aged 30 to 45 in good health. The CDR3 region is CASSPRQGRVDNYGYTF. DNA of the CDR3: TGTGCCAGTAGTCCGCGACAGGGAAGGGTGGATAACTATGGCTACACCTTC. Complete variable domain (other parts from reference TRBV19 and TRBJ1-2): DGGITQSPKYLFRKEGQNVTLSCEQNLNHDAMYWYRQDPGQGLRLIYYSQIVNDFQKGDIAEGYSVSREKKESFPLTVTSAQKNPTAFYLCASSPRQGRVDNYGYTFGSGTRLTVV.